The 11 T cell receptor beta chains given below trace back to one sample, sequenced in a study of shared clonotypes between healthy human individuals. Profiling relied on immunoSEQ multiplex PCR, and the TCRdb table lists in-frame clones only, not all of them. The sample shows some 470,000 clones, about 82% of them seen only once. Input material: PBMCs. These receptors came from a middle-aged woman in good health. Some clones in this sample may be carry-over from other donors' samples.

The chain recombines TRBV5-1 with TRBJ2-6, with D possibly matching TRBD1 (6 bases). V was pared by 5 bases and J by 1 base, with 13 bases between. The CDR3 is made up of 16 amino acids. The germline CDR1 and CDR2 sequences are SGHRS and YFSETQ. This CDR3 reads CASSRDMTSGANVLTF. In DNA form, the CDR3 reads TGCGCCAGCAGTCGGGACATGACTTCTGGGGCCAACGTCCTGACTTTC.

V and J are TRBV29-1 and TRBJ2-5; 8 bases match TRBD2. Germline V gives CDR1 SQVTM, CDR2 ANQGSEA. V was pared by 6 bases and J by 5 bases, with 5 bases of the junction left unmatched. The length of the CDR3 is 12 residues. CDR3 loop: CSVLAEAETQYF. The CDR3 coding sequence is TGCAGCGTACTAGCGGAGGCGGAGACCCAGTACTTC. Supplemented by reference TRBV29-1 and TRBJ2-5, the full variable domain reads SAVISQKPSRDICQRGTSLTIQCQVDSQVTMMFWYRQQPGQSLTLIATANQGSEATYESGFVIDKFPISRPNLTFSTLTVSNMSPEDSSIYLCSVLAEAETQYFGPGTRLLVL.

The chain employs TRBV7-2 and TRBJ2-5, with D perhaps TRBD1 (5 bases). Germline assignment: CDR1 SGHTA and CDR2 FQGNSA. The CDR3 consists of 14 residues. V shed 3 bases and J shed 4 bases, with 12 bases lying between them. The DNA for the CDR3 is TGTGCCAGCAGCTTTCCAGGGATAATAGAGACCCAGTACTTC. Translation: CASSFPGIIETQYF. Drawing the rest from reference TRBV7-2 and TRBJ2-5, the complete variable domain is GAGVSQSPSNKVTEKGKDVELRCDPISGHTALYWYRQSLGQGLEFLIYFQGNSAPDKSGLPSDRFSAERTGGSVSTLTIQRTQQEDSAVYLCASSFPGIIETQYFGPGTRLLVL.

The chain couples TRBV6-1 to TRBJ2-7; D perhaps matches TRBD2 (7 bases). CDR1 is MNHNS, CDR2 SASEGT, per germline. Trimming removed 7 bases from V and 3 bases from J, with 16 bases in between. The CDR3 extends over 14 amino acids. CDR3 coding DNA: TGTGCCAGCACCTCGGGGGGCTGGTTCTACGAGCAGTACTTC. This codes for CASTSGGWFYEQYF.

The gene calls are TRBV15 and TRBJ1-1, with D hard to call. V lost 1 base, J lost 4 bases, and 13 bases lay in between. This CDR3 has 15 residues. Germline loops: CDR1 LNHNV, CDR2 YYDKDF (reference sequence). The CDR3 nucleotides are TGTGCCACCAGCAGAGCTTATCCTAGAGCCACTGAAGCTTTCTTT. It codes for CATSRAYPRATEAFF.

This clone was found a few times. The chain joins TRBV28 to TRBJ2-7; 7 bases line up with TRBD2. CDR3 size: 14 residues. After removal of 2 bases from V and 2 bases from J, the junction contained 3 bases not matched to a gene. Germline assignment: CDR1 MDHEN and CDR2 SYDVKM. The CDR3 sequence is CASSLEGLTYEQYF. CDR3 DNA: TGTGCCAGCAGTTTAGAGGGACTAACCTACGAGCAGTACTTC.

The CDR3 here is CAIRRRDGGEQYF. The CDR3 coding sequence is TGTGCCATCCGCCGGCGGGATGGGGGCGAGCAGTACTTC. The V gene is TRBV7-2, the J gene TRBJ2-7; possibly TRBD2 for D (6 bases). The CDR3 contains 13 residues. V lost 10 bases and J 6 bases, leaving 19 bases between the germline ends. Germline V gives CDR1 SGHTA, CDR2 FQGNSA.

The chain employs TRBV7-2 and TRBJ2-4; 10 positions agree with TRBD2. This CDR3 comprises 16 residues. Germline CDR1 reads SGHTA; CDR2 reads FQGNSA. With 5 bases clipped from V and 0 bases from J, the junction kept 4 bases outside the gene matches. This CDR3 reads CASSLGLAAAKNIQYF. In DNA, the CDR3 is TGTGCCAGCAGCCTCGGACTAGCGGCAGCCAAAAACATTCAGTACTTC.

The V call is TRBV30, the J call TRBJ2-5; TRBD2 is a possible D gene (6 bases). CDR3 size: 15 residues. The V end was cut by 4 bases, the J end by 2 bases, with 17 bases between. The V gene's germline CDR1 is GTSNPN and CDR2 SVGIG (reference sequence). The CDR3 loop is CAWTAQAGGQETQYF. CDR3 bases: TGTGCCTGGACCGCCCAGGCTGGGGGGCAAGAGACCCAGTACTTC.

The V call is TRBV6-4, the J call TRBJ2-2, with D tentatively TRBD2 (6 bases). Germline CDR1 is MRHNA and CDR2 is SNTAGT. Trimming removed 4 bases from V and 3 bases from J, with 12 bases in between. The CDR3 consists of 15 residues. CDR3 nucleotides: TGTGCCAGCAGTGTTGGGCCGGGGGACACCGGGGAGCTGTTTTTT. It specifies CASSVGPGDTGELFF.

This chain connects TRBV28 to TRBJ1-2, with 7 nucleotides matching TRBD1. The CDR3 runs 15 residues. Looked up from germline, CDR1 is MDHEN and CDR2 is SYDVKM. Losses at the gene ends were 6 bases for V and 0 bases for J; bases not matched to a gene: 7. The CDR3 bases are TGTGCCAGCAGCCAGGGGGTAGGGGCTAACTATGGCTACACCTTC. This gives the protein CASSQGVGANYGYTF.